Included here is one T cell receptor beta chain sequence, with context. The antigen remains unidentified. Genes and germline are mouse. With the read ending 1 residue before the CDR3 end, the germline J gene is used to fill in that end. The data originate from a study of tissue T cells after allogeneic stem cell transplantation. The table came from immunoSEQ multiplex PCR; TCRdb's copy has only in-frame clones and leaves some out. The data hold 4,300 or so clones, with less than 40% observed a single time. The study, taken as a whole, reports: Few T cell clones were shared across patients, but motif clusters showed tissue-specific shared signatures. In patients and mice, blood and spleen missed much of tissue repertoire.

CDR3 length: 11 amino acids. The V gene lost 2 bases and the J gene lost 8 bases, with 6 bases spanning the gap. Germline lookup yields CDR1 KGHPV and CDR2 FQNQEV (reference sequence). The time point is: mouse harvest day 14 after allogeneic transplant. Tail vein injection delivered 10^7 T-cell-depleted bone marrow cells and 10^6 splenic CD5+ T cells. The source of this sequence is a female BALB/c mouse given C57BL/6 T cells with graft-versus-host disease after an allogeneic hematopoietic cell transplant. The specimen was skin. This sequence joins TRBV26 and TRBJ1-1, with D maybe TRBD1 (6 bases). The sequenced CDR3 bases are TGTGCCAGCAGTCTGGACAGGGAAGTCTTC. Residues: CASSLDREVF. The full CDR3 protein reads CASSLDREVFF.